These 8 T cell receptor beta chains were all obtained from the same sample, sequenced in a study of Graves' ophthalmopathy and Graves' hyperthyroidism (dated by TCRdb to the late 2010s). The sequencer was an Illumina HiSeq 2000. For repertoire sequencing, the TCR beta CDR3 regions were amplified from RNA transcripts. A first-round RT-PCR used HTBI primers with the Qiagen OneStep RT-PCR kit, followed by a second-round multiplex PCR, size selection and purification. Using fastp at Q25 and MiXCR, TCRdb reprocessed the public reads and kept productive beta chains. Identical CDR3 protein sequences are pooled into one entry, listed with their most common genes and DNA. The sample table records 650,000 to 900,000 distinct CDR3 sequences; approximately 40% of these occur just once. Of the sample, 44% is held by the ten largest clones. The sequenced sample was peripheral blood. The receptors here all came from an adult man with Graves' ophthalmopathy.

This clonotype came up many times. V and J are TRBV10-3 and TRBJ1-2; maybe TRBD1 (5 bases). V lost 2 bases and J lost 5, with 9 bases in between. The CDR3 has 13 amino acids. Germline CDR1 is ENHRY and CDR2 is SYGVKD. The CDR3 region is CAISEDRQYGYTF. In DNA form, the CDR3 reads TGTGCCATCAGTGAGGACAGACAGTATGGCTACACCTTC.

The chain employs TRBV10-3 and TRBJ1-6; D unclear. Germline V CDR1 and CDR2: ENHRY, SYGVKD. This CDR3 region has 14 residues. Trimming shortened V by 4 bases and J by 10 bases, and 14 bases separated the two germline ends. The CDR3 loop is CAISGTGPGSPLHF. In DNA, the CDR3 is TGTGCCATCAGTGGGACGGGCCCGGGATCACCCCTCCACTTT.

This clonotype was recorded many times. The chain links TRBV24-1 to TRBJ1-2; D gene uncertain. This CDR3 contains 13 residues. The germline gives CDR1 KGHDR, CDR2 SFDVKD. The germline V and J ends were trimmed by 3 bases and 1 base, with 5 bases remaining between them. CDR3 in DNA: TGTGCCACCAGTGATGGAAGTAACTATGGCTACACCTTC. Translation gives CATSDGSNYGYTF.

The chain couples TRBV6-1 to TRBJ2-5; D is perhaps TRBD1 or TRBD2 (5 bases each). CDR1 and CDR2 (germline): MNHNS, SASEGT. The CDR3 sequence is 16 residues long. Trimming pared 0 bases from V and 5 bases from J, leaving 16 bases between. CDR3 bases: TGTGCCAGCAGTGAAGCGCTTGGGACCCCAGGGGAGACCCAGTACTTC. Amino acids: CASSEALGTPGETQYF.

V is TRBV7-2 and J is TRBJ1-3; no clear D gene. Trimming cost V 5 bases and J 4 bases, with 15 bases left between them. Germline V gene data show CDR1 as SGHTA and CDR2 as FQGNSA. The CDR3 consists of 15 residues. CDR3 in amino acids: CASSPRAGKGNTIYF. As DNA, the CDR3 is TGTGCCAGCAGCCCCCGTGCAGGAAAAGGAAACACCATATATTTT.

V is TRBV7-9 and J is TRBJ2-7; D remains unclear. Deletions cut 6 bases from V and 3 bases from J, with 6 bases between. The CDR3 is made up of 11 amino acids. Germline lookup yields CDR1 SEHNR and CDR2 FQNEAQ (reference sequence). CDR3 sequence reads: CASSPVYEQYF. The DNA for the CDR3 is TGTGCCAGCAGTCCGGTCTACGAGCAGTACTTC.

V usage is TRBV10-3 and J usage is TRBJ2-7, with unresolved D. CDR1 ENHRY and CDR2 SYGVKD come from the germline V gene. The CDR3 spans 14 residues. V was cut by 0 bases and J by 4 bases, with 10 bases left in between. The CDR3 sequence: CAISESNSRYEQYF. In nucleotides, the CDR3 is TGTGCCATCAGTGAGTCTAACAGCAGGTACGAGCAGTACTTC.

With regard to this clonotype: A much bigger clone sits one base away, suggesting this may be a read error. The rearrangement joins TRBV10-2 to TRBJ1-1; D is unclear. V was cut by 3 bases and J by 0 bases, with 8 bases left in between. Per germline, CDR1 WSHSY and CDR2 SAAADI. This CDR3 contains 14 residues. CDR3 nucleotides: TGCGCCAGCAGTGAAAGCATAATGAACACTGAAGCTTTCTTT. Encoded protein: CASSESIMNTEAFF.